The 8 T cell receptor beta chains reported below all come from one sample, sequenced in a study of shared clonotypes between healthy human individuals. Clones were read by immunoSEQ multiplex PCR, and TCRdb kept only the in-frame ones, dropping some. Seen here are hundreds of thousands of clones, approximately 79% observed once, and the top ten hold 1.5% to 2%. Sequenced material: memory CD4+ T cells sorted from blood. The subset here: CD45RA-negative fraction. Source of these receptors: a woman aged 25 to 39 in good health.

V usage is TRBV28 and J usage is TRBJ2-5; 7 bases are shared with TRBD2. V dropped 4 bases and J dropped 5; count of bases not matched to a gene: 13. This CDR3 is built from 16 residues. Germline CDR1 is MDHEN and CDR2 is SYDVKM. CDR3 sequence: CASSSFSGTTGETQYF. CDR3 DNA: TGTGCCAGCAGTTCCTTCTCCGGGACTACGGGGGAGACCCAGTACTTC.

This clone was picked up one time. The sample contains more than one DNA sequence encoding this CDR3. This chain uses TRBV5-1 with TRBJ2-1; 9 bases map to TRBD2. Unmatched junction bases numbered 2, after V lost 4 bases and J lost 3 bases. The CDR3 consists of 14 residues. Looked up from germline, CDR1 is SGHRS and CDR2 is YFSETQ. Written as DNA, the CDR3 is TGCGCCAGCAGCCTAGCGGGAAGCTACAATGAGCAGTTCTTC. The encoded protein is CASSLAGSYNEQFF.

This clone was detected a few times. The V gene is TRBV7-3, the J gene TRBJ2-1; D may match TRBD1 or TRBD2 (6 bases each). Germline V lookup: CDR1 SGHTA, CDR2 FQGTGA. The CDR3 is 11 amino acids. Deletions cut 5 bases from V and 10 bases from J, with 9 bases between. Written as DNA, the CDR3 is TGTGCCAGCAGCCTAGGGGGGGAGCAGTTCTTC. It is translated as CASSLGGEQFF. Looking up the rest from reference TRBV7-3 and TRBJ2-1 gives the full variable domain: GAGVSQTPSNKVTEKGKYVELRCDPISGHTALYWYRQSLGQGPEFLIYFQGTGAADDSGLPNDRFFAVRPEGSVSTLKIQRTERGDSAVYLCASSLGGEQFFGPGTRLTVL.

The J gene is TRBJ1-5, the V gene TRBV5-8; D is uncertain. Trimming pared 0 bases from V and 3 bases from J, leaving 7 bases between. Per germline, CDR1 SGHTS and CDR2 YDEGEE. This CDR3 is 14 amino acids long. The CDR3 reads CASSLGSFNQPQHF. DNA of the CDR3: TGTGCCAGCAGCTTGGGCAGTTTCAATCAGCCCCAGCATTTT.

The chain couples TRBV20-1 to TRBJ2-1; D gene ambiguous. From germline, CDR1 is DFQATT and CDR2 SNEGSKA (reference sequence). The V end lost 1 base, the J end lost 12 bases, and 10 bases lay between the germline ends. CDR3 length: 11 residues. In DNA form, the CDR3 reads TGCAGTGCTAGAGTCGACATACCGCAGTTCTTC. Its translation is CSARVDIPQFF.

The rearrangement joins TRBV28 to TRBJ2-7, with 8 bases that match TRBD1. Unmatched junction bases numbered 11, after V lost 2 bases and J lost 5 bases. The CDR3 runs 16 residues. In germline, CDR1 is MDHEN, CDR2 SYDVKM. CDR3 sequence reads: CASSLQGADGKDEQYF. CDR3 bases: TGTGCCAGCAGTTTACAGGGGGCAGACGGAAAGGACGAGCAGTACTTC. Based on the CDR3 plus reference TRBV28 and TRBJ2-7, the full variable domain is DVKVTQSSRYLVKRTGEKVFLECVQDMDHENMFWYRQDPGLGLRLIYFSYDVKMKEKGDIPEGYSVSREKKERFSLILESASTNQTSMYLCASSLQGADGKDEQYFGPGTRLTVT.

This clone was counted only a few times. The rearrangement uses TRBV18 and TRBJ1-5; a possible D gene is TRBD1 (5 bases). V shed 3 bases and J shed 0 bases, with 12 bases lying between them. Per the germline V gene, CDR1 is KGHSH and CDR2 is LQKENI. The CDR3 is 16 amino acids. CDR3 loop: CASSPFQGDSNQPQHF. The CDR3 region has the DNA TGTGCCAGCTCACCGTTTCAGGGAGATAGCAATCAGCCCCAGCATTTT.

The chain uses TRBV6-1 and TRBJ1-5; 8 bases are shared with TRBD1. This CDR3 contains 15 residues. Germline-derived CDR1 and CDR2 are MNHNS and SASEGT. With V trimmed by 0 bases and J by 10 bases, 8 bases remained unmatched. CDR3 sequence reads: CASSEARGQGSPQHF. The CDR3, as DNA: TGTGCCAGCAGTGAAGCGCGTGGACAGGGTTCCCCCCAGCATTTT.